This is a list of T cell receptor beta chains from one sample in a study of T-cell memory formation after mild COVID-19. One entry per CDR3 protein, called by TCRdb with MiXCR from the 5' RACE reads. The table has 65,000 to 100,000 distinct CDR3 sequences, roughly 13% seen once; the top ten hold approximately 41%. The specimen sequenced was PBMCs or a T cell subset sorted from them (not recorded which). These receptors were taken from a man aged 18 to 29 who had mild COVID-19 (a few samples of this study predate the infection). Cell type and time point are not known. Both conserved end residues are part of each CDR3. D genes are given only for firm matches. The listing skips clone size in some rows; elsewhere it reads once, few, many or a size class.

TRBD1	NA	TRBJ2-5	TRBV25-1	TGTGCCAGCAGTCTGTGGGGGACAGGGGAGACCCAGTACTTC	CASSLWGTGETQYF
NA	NA	TRBJ1-5	TRBV5-1	TGCGCCAGCAGCTTGTTAGGAAATAGCAATCAGCCCCAGCATTTT	CASSLLGNSNQPQHF
NA	many	TRBJ2-7	TRBV12-3/TRBV12-4	TGTGCCAGCAGTTCGCGCCCAGGGTCGGACGAGCAGTACTTC	CASSSRPGSDEQYF
NA	few	TRBJ1-1	TRBV12-3/TRBV12-4	TGTGCCACCCGCCCCCCTGCGAGGGCTGAAGCTTTCTTT	CATRPPARAEAFF
NA	NA	TRBJ2-1	TRBV7-9	TGTGCCAGCAGAGGATTTTTCAATGAGCAGTTCTTC	CASRGFFNEQFF
NA	few	TRBJ1-2	TRBV29-1	TGCAGCGGGGACTCAGGGACCTATGGCTACACCTTC	CSGDSGTYGYTF
NA	few	TRBJ1-6	TRBV14	TGTGCCAGCAGCCTCCAGACAAGAGCCCTCCACTTT	CASSLQTRALHF
NA	NA	TRBJ2-3	TRBV7-2	TGTGCCAGCAGCTTAGCGGGGGGGCCCGCAGATACGCAGTATTTT	CASSLAGGPADTQYF
NA	few	TRBJ1-5	TRBV21-1	TGTGCCAGCAGGGGGGATCAGCCCCAGCATTTT	CASRGDQPQHF
NA	NA	TRBJ2-6	TRBV6-5	TGTGCCAGCAGTCACGACAACTCTGGGGCCAACGTCCTGACTTTC	CASSHDNSGANVLTF
NA	NA	TRBJ1-2	TRBV15	TGTGCCACCAGCAGAGCCCAGGTTACTAACTATGGCTACACCTTC	CATSRAQVTNYGYTF
TRBD2	many	TRBJ2-3	TRBV7-6	TGTGCCAGCAGCCCCCTAACTAGCGGGGGGTACGGAGATACGCAGTATTTT	CASSPLTSGGYGDTQYF
NA	few	TRBJ2-3	TRBV12-3/TRBV12-4	TGTGCCAGCAGTTCCCTAGGTACGCAGTATTTT	CASSSLGTQYF
TRBD1	NA	TRBJ1-2	TRBV27	TGTGCCAGCAGCTTTGATGCCGGGACAGGGGCTATTTATGGCTACACCTTC	CASSFDAGTGAIYGYTF
NA	NA	TRBJ2-5	TRBV6-5	TGTGCCAGCAGGGAAGGGGGGACCCAGTACTTC	CASREGGTQYF
NA	few	TRBJ1-1	TRBV20-1	TGCAGTGCTAGGCCCGATGGGATACTGAACGCTGAAGCTTTCTTT	CSARPDGILNAEAFF
NA	NA	TRBJ2-7	TRBV5-6	TGTGCCAGCAGCTTGCTTTCGGGTGAGCAGTACTTC	CASSLLSGEQYF
TRBD2	many	TRBJ2-3	TRBV5-1	TGCGCCAGCAGCCCCCGGACTAGCGGCCTTAGCACAGATACGCAGTATTTT	CASSPRTSGLSTDTQYF
NA	many	TRBJ2-4	TRBV11-2	TGTGCCAGCAGATACGGTACCCAGGAGTACTTC	CASRYGTQEYF
NA	few	TRBJ1-2	TRBV7-8	TGTGCCAGCACTCACCGGGGCTCTGGGTTCCTCTATGGCTACACCTTC	CASTHRGSGFLYGYTF
TRBD1	few	TRBJ2-7	TRBV11-2	TGTGCCAGCAGCTTGGGGACAGGGCCCCTCTACGAGCAGTACTTC	CASSLGTGPLYEQYF
TRBD1	NA	TRBJ2-7	TRBV5-1	TGCGCCAGCAGCCAGACAGGGTACGAGCAGTACTTC	CASSQTGYEQYF
TRBD1	NA	TRBJ2-1	TRBV5-1	TGCGCCAGCAGCCTGACAGGGTCCCCTCCCAATGAGCAGTTCTTC	CASSLTGSPPNEQFF
NA	NA	TRBJ2-2	TRBV7-8	TGTGCCAGCAGCTTAGTGGGGGCCGGGGAGCTGTTTTTT	CASSLVGAGELFF
NA	NA	TRBJ1-1	TRBV12-3/TRBV12-4	TGTGCCAGCAGTTTCGCCCCAATTTTTACAGGCGATGGCACTGAAGCTTTCTTT	CASSFAPIFTGDGTEAFF
NA	few	TRBJ1-6	TRBV4-1	TGCGCCAGCAGCCTCCTCGGAACGGGGCGGGAACCCCTCCACTTT	CASSLLGTGREPLHF
TRBD1	NA	TRBJ1-5	TRBV5-6	TGTGCCAGCAGCCCCGGGACAGCGATCAATCAGCCCCAGCATTTT	CASSPGTAINQPQHF
NA	few	TRBJ2-1	TRBV4-1	TGCGCCAGCAGCCCAGTACGGGGGCGGAGGTACAATGAGCAGTTCTTC	CASSPVRGRRYNEQFF
TRBD1	few	TRBJ1-2	TRBV19	TGTGCCAGTAGTACAACCGGGACAGGGGGCGACTATGGCTACACCTTC	CASSTTGTGGDYGYTF
NA	NA	TRBJ2-2	TRBV7-9	TGTGCCAGCAGCACCGGACAGTTAGCCGGGGAGCTGTTTTTT	CASSTGQLAGELFF
NA	few	TRBJ1-1	TRBV6-1	TGTGCCAGCAGTGAAGTAGGAGGGTGGGGGGCAGGCACTGAAGCTTTCTTT	CASSEVGGWGAGTEAFF
TRBD1	NA	TRBJ1-4	TRBV7-9	TGTGCCAGCAGCTCACTACCCGGGACAGCTAATGAAAAACTGTTTTTT	CASSSLPGTANEKLFF
TRBD1	few	TRBJ1-1	TRBV6-5	TGTGCCAGCAGTTACTCCCGCAGGGGGTGGACTGAAGCTTTCTTT	CASSYSRRGWTEAFF
TRBD2	NA	TRBJ2-1	TRBV27	TGTGCCAGCAGTCCCTTCCCCCGGCGGGGGGGCCCCGACAATGAGCAGTTCTTC	CASSPFPRRGGPDNEQFF
NA	few	TRBJ2-7	TRBV4-2	TGTGCCAGCAGCCAAGGGCCGGACCCCTACGAGCAGTACTTC	CASSQGPDPYEQYF
TRBD2	few	TRBJ2-5	TRBV6-1	TGTGCCAGCAGTGAATGGACTAGTGTAGGGACCCAGTACTTC	CASSEWTSVGTQYF
NA	NA	TRBJ1-2	TRBV7-9	TGTGCCAGCAGCTTAGGGGCCCCAGTTGACGGCTACACCTTC	CASSLGAPVDGYTF
TRBD1	NA	TRBJ2-2	TRBV14	TGTGCCAGCAGCGTGACAGGGGATGCCGGGGAGCTGTTTTTT	CASSVTGDAGELFF
TRBD2	NA	TRBJ2-3	TRBV10-2	TGCGCCAGCAGTGAGGCGGCGGGGGGGAGCACAGATACGCAGTATTTT	CASSEAAGGSTDTQYF
TRBD2	few	TRBJ2-1	TRBV4-1	TGCGCCAGCAGCGTTGAGACTAGCGGGGCCACCGGGGAGCAGTTCTTC	CASSVETSGATGEQFF
NA	NA	TRBJ1-2	TRBV7-9	TGTGCCAGCAGCTTTGCTCGGCTTAACTATGGCTACACCTTC	CASSFARLNYGYTF
TRBD1	NA	TRBJ1-1	TRBV4-1	TGCGCCAGCAGCCTCTCCCCCAGAGGACAGGGGTCCTTCTGGGGGACTGAAGCTTTCTTT	CASSLSPRGQGSFWGTEAFF
TRBD2	few	TRBJ2-7	TRBV29-1	TGCAGCGTAAAACTAGCGGGTCATGACGAGCAGTACTTC	CSVKLAGHDEQYF
NA	few	TRBJ1-1	TRBV20-1	TGCAGTGCTAGAGATCGGGAGGCTGAAGCTTTCTTT	CSARDREAEAFF
NA	few	TRBJ1-4	TRBV10-3	TGTGCCATCAGTGAGTTGGTGGGATCGGAAAAACTGTTTTTT	CAISELVGSEKLFF
NA	many	TRBJ2-2	TRBV7-8	TGTGCCACAGAGGAGGAGAACACCGGGGAGCTGTTTTTT	CATEEENTGELFF
NA	NA	TRBJ2-6	TRBV6-5	TGTGCCAGCAGTTACTCGGGGTTCTCTGGGGCCAACGTCCTGACTTTC	CASSYSGFSGANVLTF
NA	NA	TRBJ2-3	TRBV11-2	TGTGCCAGCAGCTTAGAAGGGGGGCGATTAGGACGGCCTGGTAAGTGCTGCACAGATACGCAGTATTTT	CASSLEGGRLGRPGKCCTDTQYF
TRBD1	many	TRBJ2-2	TRBV5-1	TGCGCCAGCAGCTTGGACCCGACAGGGTTCCCCGGGGAGCTGTTTTTT	CASSLDPTGFPGELFF
NA	once	TRBJ1-1	TRBV6-5	TGTGCCAGCAGTTATACTGTGAACACTGAAGCTTTCTTT	CASSYTVNTEAFF
NA	NA	TRBJ1-2	TRBV7-2	TGTGCCAGCAGCTTAGAAGACACCCGCTATGGCTACACCTTC	CASSLEDTRYGYTF
NA	few	TRBJ2-2	TRBV29-1	TGCAGCGGCCTTTCGGGGGAGCTGTTTTTT	CSGLSGELFF
NA	many	TRBJ2-5	TRBV7-9	TGTGCCAGCAGCTTTTTGGGGGAGACCCAGTACTTC	CASSFLGETQYF
NA	few	TRBJ2-1	TRBV6-2/TRBV6-3	TGTGCCACCTCCTGGAGTAATGAGCAGTTCTTC	CATSWSNEQFF
NA	NA	TRBJ2-3	TRBV13	TGTGCCAGCAGCTTGAGGGGAGTCGGCGCAGATACGCAGTATTTT	CASSLRGVGADTQYF
TRBD2	medium-sized	TRBJ2-1	TRBV6-4	TGTGCCAGCAGTGACTCGAGCGGGGGGGCAAATGAGCAGTTCTTC	CASSDSSGGANEQFF
NA	NA	TRBJ2-6	TRBV7-6	TGTGCCAGCAGCCTAAGCGTCTCTGGGGCCAACGTCCTGACTTTC	CASSLSVSGANVLTF